The 2 T cell receptor beta chains presented below share a single source sample, sequenced in a study of shared clonotypes between healthy human individuals. The data were produced by immunoSEQ multiplex PCR, yet TCRdb's version contains in-frame clones alone and is incomplete. The sample lists about 2.3 million clones, over 85% occurring once. Sequenced sample: naive CD4+ T cells from PBMCs. Subset in this sample: CD45RA+ positively selected. These receptor sequences come from a man between 18 and 29 years old in good health. Some clones in this sample may be carry-over from other donors' samples.

The chain links TRBV5-1 to TRBJ1-1; weak D call: TRBD1 (5 bases). Germline-derived CDR1 and CDR2 are SGHRS and YFSETQ. Between the trimmed V and J ends, which lost 4 bases and 5 bases, there was a span of 21 bases. CDR3 length: 16 amino acids. The CDR3 DNA follows: TGCGCCAGCAGCCTTGGAAACCGGGGAGGGGTGACTGAAGCTTTCTTT. It encodes CASSLGNRGGVTEAFF.

V gene TRBV28 combines with J gene TRBJ1-5; D remains unclear. This CDR3 is 15 amino acids long. Germline assignment: CDR1 MDHEN and CDR2 SYDVKM. Trimming took 5 bases from V and 0 from J, leaving 11 bases between them. The CDR3 sequence is CASSHQLFSNQPQHF. CDR3 bases: TGTGCCAGCAGTCACCAGCTGTTTAGCAATCAGCCCCAGCATTTT.